A single sample is the source of the 15 T cell receptor beta chains below, sequenced in a study of cytomegalovirus exposure and HLA in healthy donors. The primer mix had 60 Vbeta and 13 Jbeta primers. Repertoires were generated with immunoSEQ multiplex PCR, while TCRdb's copy carries only in-frame clones and drops some. The table lists under 200,000 clones, about three quarters of them singletons, with 2% to 3% in the top ten. The source material was PBMCs. These receptors originate from a woman aged 40 to 50 in good health and CMV-seropositive.

V gene TRBV6-5 combines with J gene TRBJ2-7; TRBD1 matches 7 bases. Germline CDR1 MNHEY, CDR2 SVGAGI. There are 14 residues in the CDR3. V shed 5 bases and J 3 bases; nucleotides not matched to a gene: 7. CDR3 in DNA: TGTGCCAGCAGTATCGACAGGGCTGGCTACGAGCAGTACTTC. Its protein product is CASSIDRAGYEQYF.

In its sample, this clone was seen once. This chain links TRBV18 with TRBJ1-2, with D perhaps TRBD1 (6 bases). CDR3 size: 15 residues. Germline V gene data show CDR1 as KGHSH and CDR2 as LQKENI. The V gene lost 1 base and the J gene lost 7 bases, with 16 bases spanning the gap. CDR3 protein: CASSPREGGDRGYTF. The DNA for the CDR3 is TGTGCCAGCTCACCACGGGAAGGGGGGGACCGTGGCTACACCTTC.

The CDR3 spells CASSLTSGAGELFF. The CDR3 bases are TGTGCCAGTAGTCTCACTAGCGGGGCCGGGGAGCTGTTTTTT. The genes are TRBV19 and TRBJ2-2, with 10 bases that match TRBD2. Germline-derived CDR1 and CDR2 are LNHDA and SQIVND (reference sequence). This CDR3 is 14 amino acids long. V shed 5 bases and J 6 bases; nucleotides not matched to a gene: 3. The full variable domain, rest sourced from reference TRBV19 and TRBJ2-2, is DGGITQSPKYLFRKEGQNVTLSCEQNLNHDAMYWYRQDPGQGLRLIYYSQIVNDFQKGDIAEGYSVSREKKESFPLTVTSAQKNPTAFYLCASSLTSGAGELFFGEGSRLTVL.

The gene calls are TRBV10-1 and TRBJ2-2, with a possible D match to TRBD1 (5 bases). The ends were cut back, 5 bases at V and 2 bases at J, with 9 bases in the middle. Per germline, CDR1 WNHNN and CDR2 SYGVQD (reference sequence). The CDR3 runs to 14 residues. CDR3 region: CASSFQGNTGELFF. The CDR3 DNA follows: TGCGCCAGCAGTTTTCAGGGCAACACCGGGGAGCTGTTTTTT.

In this sample, this clone turned up a few times. The J gene is TRBJ2-7, the V gene TRBV18, with 8 bases aligning to TRBD1. This CDR3 spans 16 amino acids. J was trimmed by 2 bases and V by 6 bases; bases with no gene match: 12. The germline gives CDR1 KGHSH, CDR2 LQKENI. In nucleotides, the CDR3 is TGTGCCAGCTCTCCTGGCTTGGACAGGGCCACCTACGAGCAGTACTTC. Translation gives CASSPGLDRATYEQYF. The full variable domain, with the rest looked up from reference TRBV18 and TRBJ2-7, is NAGVMQNPRHLVRRRGQEARLRCSPMKGHSHVYWYRQLPEEGLKFMVYLQKENIIDESGMPKERFSAEFPKEGPSILRIQQVVRGDSAAYFCASSPGLDRATYEQYFGPGTRLTVT.

The J gene is TRBJ2-5, the V gene TRBV29-1; 15 bases match TRBD2. The end of the DNA is better explained by TRBJ2-7, so the J call may be wrong. The CDR3 loop spans 15 amino acids. CDR1 and CDR2 from the germline V gene are SQVTM and ANQGSEA. CDR3 nucleotides: TGCAGCGTTACCGGGACTAGCGGGAGGACCTACGAGCAGTACTTC. Translated: CSVTGTSGRTYEQYF.

The CDR3 DNA is TGCGCCAGCCTAGCTTGCAGGGACAGGGTTACTAATGAAAAACTGTTTTTT. It is translated as CASLACRDRVTNEKLFF. The genes are TRBV5-1 and TRBJ1-4, with 9 bases fitting TRBD1. Germline CDR1 and CDR2: SGHRS and YFSETQ. The CDR3 is 17 amino acids. V trimming: 7 bases; J trimming: 2 bases; junction bases outside the gene matches: 12.

The chain employs TRBV11-3 and TRBJ2-7; 10 bases fit TRBD1. Germline V gene sequence: CDR1 SGHNT, CDR2 YENEEA. V gave up 3 bases and J gave up 4 bases; unmatched junction bases: 3. The CDR3 spans 14 residues. As DNA, the CDR3 is TGTGCCAGCAGCTTCGGGACAGGGGAGTACGAGCAGTACTTC. The encoded protein is CASSFGTGEYEQYF.

The V gene is TRBV2, the J gene TRBJ2-3; TRBD1 matches 8 bases. Germline trimming cut 6 bases from V and 0 bases from J; bases unmatched to any gene: 5. The germline CDR1 and CDR2 sequences are SNHLY and FYNNEI. The CDR3 length is 15 residues. In nucleotides, the CDR3 is TGTGCCAGCAGAACCGGACAGGGTAGCACAGATACGCAGTATTTT. Its translation: CASRTGQGSTDTQYF.

The CDR3 DNA reads as TGCGCCAGCAGCCAAGATAGGAAGGAGGAGCAGTTCTTC. Translated: CASSQDRKEEQFF. The rearrangement links TRBV4-1 to TRBJ2-1; no definite D call. The CDR3 loop spans 13 amino acids. The V end lost 0 bases, the J end lost 10 bases, and 10 bases lay between the germline ends. Germline V lookup: CDR1 MGHRA, CDR2 YSYEKL.

Of note for this clone: One end of the junction does not line up with germline, which may come from a read error. The chain carries TRBV7-9 and TRBJ1-3, with 7 bases identical to TRBD1. Germline V gene sequence: CDR1 SEHNR, CDR2 FQNEAQ (reference sequence). This CDR3 spans 14 amino acids. The CDR3 bases are TGTGCCGGCAGCCCGACACAGGGGCGGGACACCATATATTTT. Its translation is CAGSPTQGRDTIYF.

The chain uses TRBV5-6 and TRBJ2-5; possible D gene TRBD2, 5 bases. The germline V and J ends were trimmed by 4 bases and 5 bases, with 12 bases remaining between them. The CDR3 has 13 residues. CDR1 and CDR2 (germline): SGHDT, YYEEEE. The DNA of the CDR3 is TGTGCCAGCAGCGCCCCCGGGGTTGAGACCCAGTACTTC. Translation: CASSAPGVETQYF.

As regards this clone: The same CDR3 also results from other DNA sequences found in this sample. J is TRBJ2-2 and V is TRBV30, with D possibly TRBD1 on 6 matching bases. Trimming took 3 bases from V and 2 from J, leaving 7 bases between them. The CDR3 runs 13 residues. CDR1 and CDR2 (germline): GTSNPN, SVGIG (reference sequence). The CDR3: CAWSRGNTGELFF. The CDR3 DNA is TGTGCCTGGAGCAGGGGAAACACCGGGGAGCTGTTTTTT.

CDR3 region: CAWTAGQGYEKLFF. The DNA of the CDR3 is TGTGCCTGGACCGCGGGACAGGGGTATGAAAAACTGTTTTTT. V and J are TRBV30 and TRBJ1-4; TRBD1 aligns across 10 bases. Germline trimming cut 4 bases from V and 6 bases from J; bases unmatched to any gene: 5. There are 14 residues in the CDR3. The germline V gene has CDR1 GTSNPN and CDR2 SVGIG (reference sequence).

The chain employs TRBV14 and TRBJ1-2, with D maybe TRBD1 (6 bases). Trimming removed 4 bases from V and 6 bases from J, with 9 bases in between. Germline V gene sequence: CDR1 SGHDN, CDR2 FVKESK. This CDR3 comprises 12 residues. The CDR3 spells CASSLYRDGYTF. Written as DNA, the CDR3 is TGTGCCAGCAGCCTATACAGGGATGGCTACACCTTC.